These 9 T cell receptor beta chains were all obtained from the same sample, sequenced in a study of cytomegalovirus exposure and HLA in healthy donors. PCR amplification relied on 60 Vbeta primers (plus 13 Jbeta primers). Using immunoSEQ multiplex PCR, the repertoire was profiled, and TCRdb retains in-frame clones only, with some absent. The profile shows under 200,000 clones, 80% of them singletons. The sequenced sample was PBMCs. The receptors were gathered from a woman in her forties or fifties in good health and CMV-seropositive.

The chain joins TRBV6-1 to TRBJ1-4; 8 positions match TRBD1. Germline V lookup: CDR1 MNHNS, CDR2 SASEGT. The CDR3 is 15 residues long. V dropped 5 bases and J dropped 5; count of bases not matched to a gene: 7. The chain's CDR3 is CASSLRTGLNEKLFF. CDR3 in DNA: TGTGCCAGCAGTCTACGGACAGGGCTGAATGAAAAACTGTTTTTT.

V usage is TRBV18 and J usage is TRBJ2-2; 7 bases line up with TRBD1. Per the germline V gene, CDR1 is KGHSH and CDR2 is LQKENI. Trimming at V came to 6 bases and at J to 6 bases, leaving 13 bases not matched to a gene. This CDR3 has 16 residues. The CDR3 is CASSSTGVGDSGELFF. The CDR3 coding sequence is TGTGCCAGCTCGAGCACAGGGGTCGGAGATTCCGGGGAGCTGTTTTTT.

The chain combines TRBV5-5 with TRBJ2-7; a possible D gene is TRBD1 (6 bases). Trimming pared 5 bases from V and 4 bases from J, leaving 19 bases between. Germline CDR1 and CDR2: SGHKS and YYEKEE (reference sequence). This CDR3 is 15 amino acids long. The CDR3 here is CASSTGFGPQYEQYF. CDR3 in DNA: TGTGCCAGCAGTACAGGGTTCGGACCGCAATACGAGCAGTACTTC.

This chain links TRBV5-1 with TRBJ2-5; the match to TRBD2 covers 8 bases. The germline V gene encodes CDR1 SGHRS and CDR2 YFSETQ. This CDR3 is built from 15 residues. J lost 5 bases, V lost 0 bases, and 6 bases had no gene match. CDR3 in DNA: TGCGCCAGCAGCTTGGAATCTAGCGGGTGGGAGACCCAGTACTTC. Protein product: CASSLESSGWETQYF.

Here the CDR3 DNA reads TGTGCCAGCAGCTTGGGGGTAGCGGGGGGGCCGGACAATGAGCAGTTCTTC. Encoded protein: CASSLGVAGGPDNEQFF. The rearrangement links TRBV5-4 to TRBJ2-1, with TRBD2 matching 11 bases. CDR1 is SGHNT and CDR2 is YYREEE in the germline V gene (reference sequence). The ends lost 0 bases at V and 5 bases at J; junction bases unmatched: 7. The CDR3 sequence is 17 residues long. Together with reference TRBV5-4 and TRBJ2-1, the CDR3 gives the full variable domain: ETGVTQSPTHLIKTRGQQVTLRCSSQSGHNTVSWYQQALGQGPQFIFQYYREEENGRGNFPPRFSGLQFPNYSSELNVNALELDDSALYLCASSLGVAGGPDNEQFFGPGTRLTVL.

This rearrangement joins TRBV7-2 to TRBJ2-3, with D perhaps matching TRBD2 (5 bases). Trimming removed 5 bases at V and 0 bases at J, with 9 bases between. This CDR3 comprises 14 residues. The germline gives CDR1 SGHTA, CDR2 FQGNSA. CDR3 DNA: TGTGCCAGCAGCCAAAAGCGGAGCACAGATACGCAGTATTTT. Residues: CASSQKRSTDTQYF.

J is TRBJ1-2 and V is TRBV19; the D gene is possibly TRBD1 (5 bases). This CDR3 is 12 amino acids long. The germline V and J ends were trimmed by 7 bases and 8 bases, with 14 bases remaining between them. CDR1 is LNHDA and CDR2 is SQIVND in the germline V gene (reference sequence). CDR3 DNA sequence: TGTGCCAGTACCCCTAGGGCAGGGGGCTACACCTTC. Translation: CASTPRAGGYTF.

This rearrangement joins TRBV7-9 to TRBJ1-4, with unresolved D. V was cut by 2 bases and J by 0 bases, with 7 bases left in between. The CDR3 totals 15 residues. Germline V gives CDR1 SEHNR, CDR2 FQNEAQ (reference sequence). The CDR3 DNA is TGTGCCAGCAGCTTAACGGTACCAACTAATGAAAAACTGTTTTTT. It yields the protein CASSLTVPTNEKLFF. Full variable domain (remainder filled in from reference TRBV7-9 and TRBJ1-4): DTGVSQNPRHKITKRGQNVTFRCDPISEHNRLYWYRQTLGQGPEFLTYFQNEAQLEKSRLLSDRFSAERPKGSFSTLEIQRTEQGDSAMYLCASSLTVPTNEKLFFGSGTQLSVL.

This chain links TRBV9 with TRBJ2-1; tentative D call: TRBD2 (5 bases). Germline assignment: CDR1 SGDLS and CDR2 YYNGEE. With 3 bases removed from V and 1 base from J, the gap between germline ends came to 8 bases. The CDR3 has 14 residues. Here the CDR3 DNA reads TGTGCCAGCAGCGGGACTCGGTCCTACAATGAGCAGTTCTTC. Encoded protein: CASSGTRSYNEQFF. The whole variable domain, remainder taken from reference TRBV9 and TRBJ2-1, is DSGVTQTPKHLITATGQRVTLRCSPRSGDLSVYWYQQSLDQGLQFLIQYYNGEERAKGNILERFSAQQFPDLHSELNLSSLELGDSALYFCASSGTRSYNEQFFGPGTRLTVL.